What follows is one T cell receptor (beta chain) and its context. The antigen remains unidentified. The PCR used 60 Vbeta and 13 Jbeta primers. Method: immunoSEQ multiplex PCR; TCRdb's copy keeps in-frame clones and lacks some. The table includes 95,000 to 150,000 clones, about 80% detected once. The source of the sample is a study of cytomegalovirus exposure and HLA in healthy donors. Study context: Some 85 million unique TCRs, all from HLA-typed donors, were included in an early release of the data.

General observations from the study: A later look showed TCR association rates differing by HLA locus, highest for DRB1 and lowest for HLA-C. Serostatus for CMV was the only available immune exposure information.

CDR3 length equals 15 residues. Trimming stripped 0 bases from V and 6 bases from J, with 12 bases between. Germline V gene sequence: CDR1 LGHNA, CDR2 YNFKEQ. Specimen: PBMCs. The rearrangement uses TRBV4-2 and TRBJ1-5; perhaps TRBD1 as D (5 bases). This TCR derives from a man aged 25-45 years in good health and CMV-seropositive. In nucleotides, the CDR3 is TGTGCCAGCAGCCAAGACGGGCAGGGAGGTCAGCCCCAGCATTTT. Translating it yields CASSQDGQGGQPQHF.